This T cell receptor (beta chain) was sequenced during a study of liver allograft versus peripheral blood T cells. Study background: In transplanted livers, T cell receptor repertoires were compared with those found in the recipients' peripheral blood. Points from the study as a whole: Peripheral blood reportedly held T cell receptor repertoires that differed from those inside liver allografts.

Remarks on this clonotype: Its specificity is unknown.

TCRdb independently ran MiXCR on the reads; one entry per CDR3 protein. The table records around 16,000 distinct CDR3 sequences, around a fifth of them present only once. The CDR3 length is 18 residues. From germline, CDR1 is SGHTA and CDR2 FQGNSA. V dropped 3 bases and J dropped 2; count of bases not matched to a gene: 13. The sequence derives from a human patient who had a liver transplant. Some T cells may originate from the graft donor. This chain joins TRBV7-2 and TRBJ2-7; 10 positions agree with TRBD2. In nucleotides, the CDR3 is TGTGCCAGCAGCTTCTTCCGACTAGCGGGCACCCCGACCTACGAGCAGTACTTC. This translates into CASSFFRLAGTPTYEQYF. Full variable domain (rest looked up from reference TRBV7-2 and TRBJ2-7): GAGVSQSPSNKVTEKGKDVELRCDPISGHTALYWYRQSLGQGLEFLIYFQGNSAPDKSGLPSDRFSAERTGGSVSTLTIQRTQQEDSAVYLCASSFFRLAGTPTYEQYFGPGTRLTVT.